A selection of T cell receptor beta chains follows, all from one sample in a study of T cell responses to AZD1222 COVID-19 vaccine. TCRdb's copy holds only in-frame clones and misses some; the assay was immunoSEQ multiplex PCR. The repertoire holds approximately 120,000 clones, with nearly 90% as singletons. Sequencing used peripheral blood, obtained 28 days after the second AZD1222 dose. The source of these receptors is an adult who received the AZD1222 COVID-19 vaccine. Each CDR3 is given with its conserved first and last residue. Each record gives: J gene, CDR3 length, clone size, D gene, V gene, CDR3 protein, CDR3 DNA. D genes are given only for firm matches. The size of a clone is reported for some rows only, either as once, few or many, or as a class for expanded clones.

TRBJ1-3	12	few	NA	TRBV11-3	CASSPDGATIYF	TGTGCCAGCAGCCCCGACGGGGCTACCATATATTTT
TRBJ1-4	16	NA	NA	TRBV6-2/TRBV6-3	CASSYSGQGNNEKLFF	TGTGCCAGCAGTTACTCGGGCCAGGGGAATAATGAAAAACTGTTTTTT
TRBJ1-5	12	once	NA	TRBV5-4	CATGQNNQPQHF	TGTGCCACGGGGCAGAACAATCAGCCCCAGCATTTT
TRBJ2-7	17	NA	TRBD2	TRBV7-2	CASSLPTSGGFSYEQYF	TGTGCCAGCAGCTTACCCACTAGCGGGGGGTTCTCCTACGAGCAGTACTTC
TRBJ2-3	13	NA	NA	TRBV2	CASSELLRDTQYF	TGTGCCAGCAGTGAACTTTTGCGAGATACGCAGTATTTT
TRBJ1-1	13	NA	TRBD1	TRBV7-3	CASSLSTGAEAFF	TGTGCCAGCAGCTTAAGTACAGGGGCCGAAGCTTTCTTT
TRBJ1-6	14	NA	NA	TRBV3-1/TRBV3-2	CASSQEDQNSPLHF	TGTGCCAGCAGCCAAGAGGATCAGAATTCACCCCTCCACTTT
TRBJ2-1	13	NA	TRBD2	TRBV5-1	CASSGGTTDEQFF	TGCGCCAGCAGCGGGGGGACTACAGATGAGCAGTTCTTC
TRBJ2-1	13	NA	NA	TRBV4-3	CASSQEGGVEQFF	TGCGCCAGCAGCCAAGAGGGCGGGGTAGAGCAGTTCTTC
TRBJ2-2	19	NA	TRBD2	TRBV27	CASSLRFPPSGGAIGELFF	TGTGCCAGCAGTCTCCGTTTCCCTCCTAGCGGGGGGGCCATCGGGGAGCTGTTTTTT
TRBJ1-1	13	once	TRBD1	TRBV7-8	CASSFRQGIAAFF	TGTGCCAGCAGCTTTCGACAGGGTATCGCTGCTTTCTTT
TRBJ1-3	13	NA	NA	TRBV7-2	CASSTDERNTIYF	TGTGCCAGCAGCACCGACGAAAGAAACACCATATATTTT
TRBJ2-2	16	NA	NA	TRBV7-9	CASSPQPGGHTGELFF	TGTGCCAGCAGCCCTCAACCCGGAGGTCACACCGGGGAGCTGTTTTTT
TRBJ1-4	13	NA	NA	TRBV6-5	CASSIGASEKLFF	TGTGCCAGCAGTATTGGGGCGAGTGAAAAACTGTTTTTT
TRBJ2-2	18	NA	NA	TRBV7-9	CASTNTGVGVIRPGELFF	TGTGCCAGCACCAACACTGGGGTTGGAGTCATCCGCCCCGGGGAGCTGTTTTTT
TRBJ2-1	12	NA	NA	TRBV6-5	CASSPSDNEQFF	TGTGCCAGCAGTCCGAGTGACAATGAGCAGTTCTTC
TRBJ2-1	14	few	NA	TRBV5-4	CASSLGGQTREQFF	TGTGCCAGCAGCTTGGGCGGACAAACGAGGGAGCAGTTCTTC
TRBJ2-1	16	NA	TRBD1	TRBV7-9	CASSPQGAISYNEQFF	TGTGCCAGCAGCCCACAGGGGGCTATCTCCTACAATGAGCAGTTCTTC
TRBJ1-5	13	NA	NA	TRBV4-3	CASSRGGNQPQHF	TGCGCCAGCAGCCGCGGGGGGAATCAGCCCCAGCATTTT
TRBJ1-1	15	NA	TRBD1	TRBV19	CASSGWDREVTEAFF	TGTGCCAGTAGTGGGTGGGACAGGGAGGTCACTGAAGCTTTCTTT
TRBJ1-2	13	NA	NA	TRBV28	CASTLGGNYGYTF	TGTGCCAGCACGCTAGGAGGGAACTATGGCTACACCTTC
TRBJ1-2	14	NA	NA	TRBV4-1	CASTVTGGGYGYTF	TGCGCCAGCACCGTCACGGGTGGCGGCTATGGCTACACCTTC
TRBJ1-5	15	NA	NA	TRBV19	CASSTGRQSNQPQHF	TGTGCCAGTAGTACGGGAAGACAGAGCAATCAGCCCCAGCATTTT